The T cell receptor beta chain under discussion was sequenced for a study of STAT5B mutations in CD4+ large granular lymphocyte leukemia. Assay used: immunoSEQ multiplex PCR; TCRdb lists only in-frame clones, some missing. Here the sample spans some 35,000 clones, more than 65% being singletons. The CDR3 has 15 residues. V was shortened by 6 bases and J by 3 bases, with 17 bases between the two germline ends. Germline CDR1 and CDR2: SEHNR and FQNEAQ (reference sequence). Specimen: CD4+ T cells from blood buffy coats. This sequence joins TRBV7-9 and TRBJ1-1, with D possibly matching TRBD1 (6 bases). The source of this sequence is a human donor in good health. CDR3: CASRGGTREDTEAFF. Here the CDR3 DNA reads TGTGCCAGCAGGGGAGGGACACGGGAAGACACTGAAGCTTTCTTT.